One and the same sample provided the 32 T cell receptor beta chains below, sequenced in a study of blood T cell repertoires in COVID-19. Profiled with immunoSEQ multiplex PCR; TCRdb holds only in-frame clones, not every one. The data show a few hundred thousand clones, approximately 86% seen once. Material: PBMCs or T cells enriched from blood (not recorded which). These receptors originate from a woman aged 40-49 years with acute COVID-19.

The rearrangement joins TRBV19 to TRBJ2-1; 7 bases agree with TRBD2. CDR1 LNHDA and CDR2 SQIVND come from the germline V gene (reference sequence). CDR3 length: 15 residues. The V segment lost 9 bases and the J segment 3 bases; nucleotides outside the gene matches: 11. The CDR3 sequence: CASSGTTTIYNEQFF. The CDR3 region has the DNA TGTGCCAGCTCCGGGACTACCACCATCTACAATGAGCAGTTCTTC.

The chain has TRBV6-4 and TRBJ2-2; a possible D gene is TRBD1 (5 bases). The CDR3 spans 15 residues. The V gene's germline CDR1 is MRHNA and CDR2 SNTAGT. V was clipped by 4 bases and J by 6 bases, with 15 bases between them. The CDR3 nucleotides are TGTGCCAGCAGTGCAGGTCAGGGTGTCGCCGGGGAGCTGTTTTTT. This sequence encodes CASSAGQGVAGELFF.

This chain links TRBV3-1 (or the pseudogene TRBV3-2) with TRBJ2-1, with TRBD2 matching 10 bases. The CDR3 has 16 amino acids. J gave up 9 bases and V 1 base, and 9 bases lay outside the gene matches. Germline V lookup: CDR1 LGHDT, CDR2 YNNKEL (reference sequence). The CDR3 DNA follows: TGTGCCAGCAGCCAAGGGTCAGTAGCGGGAGGACGTGAGCAGTTCTTC. As protein: CASSQGSVAGGREQFF.

This chain links TRBV18 with TRBJ2-1; a possible D gene is TRBD2 (6 bases). Trimming shortened V by 4 bases and J by 5 bases, and 21 bases separated the two germline ends. This CDR3 contains 17 residues. The germline V gene has CDR1 KGHSH and CDR2 LQKENI. The CDR3: CASSRGLGAGSNNEQFF. The CDR3, as DNA: TGTGCCAGCTCACGAGGACTTGGGGCCGGGAGTAACAATGAGCAGTTCTTC.

This chain uses TRBV12-5 with TRBJ1-1; D is undetermined. The CDR3 length is 17 residues. Germline-derived CDR1 and CDR2 are LGHNT and FRNRAP. V was trimmed by 6 bases and J by 1 base, leaving 21 bases between them. In DNA, the CDR3 is TGTGCTAGTGGCCCCCAGCTGGGTGGTGCAGGGAACACTGAAGCTTTCTTT. It specifies CASGPQLGGAGNTEAFF.

V gene TRBV5-8 combines with J gene TRBJ1-1, with TRBD1 as a possible D gene (6 bases). The CDR3 has 12 amino acids. Germline lookup yields CDR1 SGHTS and CDR2 YDEGEE. V lost 8 bases to trimming and J lost 4 bases, with 12 bases between them. This chain's CDR3 is CASYRVVTEAFF. The CDR3 region has the DNA TGTGCCAGTTACAGGGTGGTCACTGAAGCTTTCTTT.

The sample holds one count of this clone. The genes are TRBV7-9 and TRBJ2-5; possible D gene TRBD1, 5 bases. V was shortened by 2 bases and J by 7 bases, with 11 bases between the two germline ends. The CDR3 runs to 13 residues. Germline loops: CDR1 SEHNR, CDR2 FQNEAQ (reference sequence). The DNA for the CDR3 is TGTGCCAGCAGCTTACAGGGAAAAGGGACCCAGTACTTC. This translates into CASSLQGKGTQYF.

The chain links TRBV19 to TRBJ1-2; 9 nucleotides match TRBD1. From germline, CDR1 is LNHDA and CDR2 SQIVND (reference sequence). The CDR3 loop spans 14 amino acids. After removal of 5 bases from V and 3 bases from J, the junction contained 4 bases not matched to a gene. CDR3 DNA: TGTGCCAGTAGTCCACGACAGGGGGACTATGGCTACACCTTC. Translating gives CASSPRQGDYGYTF.

This chain connects TRBV4-2 to TRBJ2-3, with a possible D match to TRBD2 (5 bases). Germline V gene sequence: CDR1 LGHNA, CDR2 YNFKEQ. V was pared by 0 bases and J by 9 bases, with 7 bases between. The length of the CDR3 is 12 residues. CDR3 sequence (DNA): TGTGCCAGCAGCCAAGATACTAGGACGCAGTATTTT. Protein: CASSQDTRTQYF.

This clone was observed a few times. The gene calls are TRBV19 and TRBJ1-3, with 9 bases identical to TRBD1. V lost 4 bases to trimming and J lost 4 bases; unmatched junction nucleotides: 2. The CDR3 length is 14 residues. Germline-derived CDR1 and CDR2 are LNHDA and SQIVND (reference sequence). Here the CDR3 DNA reads TGTGCCAGTAGTAGAGGACAGGGGGGAAACACCATATATTTT. Residues: CASSRGQGGNTIYF.

This clone was detected only a few times. V is TRBV28 and J is TRBJ1-6; 7 bases are shared with TRBD1. The length of the CDR3 is 14 residues. V shed 3 bases, J shed 9 bases, and the junction held 5 bases outside the gene matches. Germline CDR1 and CDR2: MDHEN and SYDVKM. For the CDR3, the DNA is TGTGCCAGCAGTTTGATACAGGGGATTTCACCCCTCCACTTT. Protein sequence: CASSLIQGISPLHF.

The genes are TRBV19 and TRBJ1-6; weak D call: TRBD1 (5 bases). In germline, CDR1 is LNHDA, CDR2 SQIVND (reference sequence). The CDR3 has 15 amino acids. The V gene lost 3 bases and the J gene lost 5 bases, with 11 bases spanning the gap. Here the CDR3 reads CASSMEGINNSPLHF. Here the CDR3 DNA reads TGTGCCAGTAGTATGGAGGGGATCAATAATTCACCCCTCCACTTT.

The V call is TRBV5-1, the J call TRBJ2-5; TRBD2 aligns across 8 bases. The CDR3 extends over 15 amino acids. From germline, CDR1 is SGHRS and CDR2 YFSETQ. J was trimmed by 2 bases and V by 4 bases; bases with no gene match: 7. The DNA for the CDR3 is TGCGCCAGCAGCCAAGCGGGGGAAAGACAAGAGACCCAGTACTTC. Amino acid sequence: CASSQAGERQETQYF.

The rearrangement uses TRBV5-1 and TRBJ2-7; D unclear. Germline CDR1 reads SGHRS; CDR2 reads YFSETQ. The length of the CDR3 is 11 residues. V lost 1 base, J lost 5 bases, and 4 bases lay in between. The CDR3 region is CASSLQNEQYF. The CDR3 region has the DNA TGCGCCAGCAGCTTGCAGAACGAGCAGTACTTC.

The rearrangement joins TRBV24-1 to TRBJ2-5; D possibly corresponds to TRBD2 (6 bases). The germline CDR1 and CDR2 sequences are KGHDR and SFDVKD. This CDR3 comprises 17 residues. V was clipped by 4 bases and J by 4 bases, with 21 bases between them. This CDR3 reads CATSDSSGGGAGETQYF. Here the CDR3 DNA reads TGTGCCACCAGTGACTCCAGCGGAGGCGGGGCAGGAGAGACCCAGTACTTC.

The table lists this clone with many counts. The chain recombines TRBV9 with TRBJ1-1; 7 bases are shared with TRBD1. With V trimmed by 3 bases and J by 8 bases, 7 bases remained unmatched. This CDR3 spans 13 amino acids. CDR1 SGDLS and CDR2 YYNGEE come from the germline V gene. The CDR3 loop is CASSAVPGQEAFF. CDR3 nucleotides: TGTGCCAGCAGCGCCGTACCGGGACAGGAAGCTTTCTTT.

DNA of the CDR3: TGCGCCAGCAGCCGGACAGGGGGCGTTCAGACCCAGTACTTC. Its translation is CASSRTGGVQTQYF. The chain carries TRBV5-1 and TRBJ2-5; 11 bases line up with TRBD1. Germline V gene lookup returns CDR1 SGHRS and CDR2 YFSETQ. There are 14 residues in the CDR3. The J segment lost 6 bases and the V segment lost 4 bases, leaving 5 bases of the junction unmatched.

The chain is built from TRBV28 and TRBJ1-5; TRBD1 might be the D (5 bases). In germline, CDR1 is MDHEN, CDR2 SYDVKM. The CDR3 has 13 residues. The V gene lost 7 bases and the J gene lost 4 bases, with 11 bases spanning the gap. CDR3 nucleotide sequence: TGTGCCAGCATGATGGGGGGGAATCAGCCCCAGCATTTT. Translated: CASMMGGNQPQHF.

The chain joins TRBV9 to TRBJ2-5, with 10 bases aligning to TRBD2. CDR1 and CDR2 (germline): SGDLS, YYNGEE. The CDR3 covers 15 residues. Trimming cost V 3 bases and J 4 bases; bases outside gene matches: 6. The CDR3 loop is CASSAQGLAPETQYF. The CDR3 nucleotides read TGTGCCAGCAGCGCACAGGGACTAGCGCCAGAGACCCAGTACTTC.

This rearrangement joins TRBV19 to TRBJ1-6; 7 nucleotides match TRBD1. Germline V lookup: CDR1 LNHDA, CDR2 SQIVND (reference sequence). This CDR3 is 14 amino acids long. The V segment lost 11 bases and the J segment 5 bases; nucleotides outside the gene matches: 9. CDR3 DNA sequence: TGTGCCTGCCGAGGAGGGGGCGATAATTCACCCCTCCACTTT. Protein product: CACRGGGDNSPLHF.

The chain combines TRBV7-2 with TRBJ2-7; 12 nucleotides match TRBD2. Germline V gene sequence: CDR1 SGHTA, CDR2 FQGNSA. J was trimmed by 4 bases and V by 3 bases; bases with no gene match: 7. CDR3 length: 16 amino acids. The CDR3 region has the DNA TGTGCCAGCAGCTTTCTAGCGGGAGGGAGTTTTTACGAGCAGTACTTC. Translation gives CASSFLAGGSFYEQYF.

The CDR3 reads CASSLFGLAQYEQYF. CDR3 nucleotides: TGTGCCAGCAGTTTATTTGGACTAGCGCAGTACGAGCAGTACTTC. V is TRBV28 and J is TRBJ2-7; TRBD2 matches 9 bases. Germline V lookup: CDR1 MDHEN, CDR2 SYDVKM. V lost 1 base and J lost 4; bases outside the gene matches: 5. The CDR3 has 15 amino acids.

The sample holds a few counts of this clone. The chain has TRBV11-3 and TRBJ2-7, with D tentatively TRBD1 (7 bases). This CDR3 has 13 amino acids. The V gene's germline CDR1 is SGHNT and CDR2 YENEEA. Trimming removed 6 bases from V and 7 bases from J, with 16 bases in between. CDR3 sequence reads: CASSSSGGREQYF. As DNA, the CDR3 is TGTGCCAGCAGTTCATCAGGGGGGCGGGAGCAGTACTTC. The complete variable domain, with remaining parts taken from reference TRBV11-3 and TRBJ2-7, reads EAGVVQSPRYKIIEKKQPVAFWCNPISGHNTLYWYLQNLGQGPELLIRYENEEAVDDSQLPKDRFSAERLKGVDSTLKIQPAELGDSAVYLCASSSSGGREQYFGPGTRLTVT.

J is TRBJ2-2 and V is TRBV7-9; 13 positions match TRBD2. The germline gives CDR1 SEHNR, CDR2 FQNEAQ (reference sequence). The CDR3 is 17 amino acids. The V and J ends lost 5 bases and 1 base, in that order; junction bases with no gene match: 4. DNA for the CDR3: TGTGCCAGCAGCACGCGGACTAGCGGGAGGAACACCGGGGAGCTGTTTTTT. Protein sequence: CASSTRTSGRNTGELFF. The full variable domain, in which reference TRBV7-9 and TRBJ2-2 provide the parts outside the CDR3, is DTGVSQNPRHKITKRGQNVTFRCDPISEHNRLYWYRQTLGQGPEFLTYFQNEAQLEKSRLLSDRFSAERPKGSFSTLEIQRTEQGDSAMYLCASSTRTSGRNTGELFFGEGSRLTVL.

V usage is TRBV7-9 and J usage is TRBJ1-4; D may be TRBD1 (5 bases). The germline V gene encodes CDR1 SEHNR and CDR2 FQNEAQ (reference sequence). The V end lost 3 bases, the J end lost 5 bases, and 10 bases lay between the germline ends. The CDR3 extends over 14 amino acids. The CDR3 spells CASSFNNRNEKLFF. The DNA of the CDR3 is TGTGCCAGCAGCTTTAATAACAGGAATGAAAAACTGTTTTTT.

V is TRBV6-5 and J is TRBJ2-7, with 9 nucleotides matching TRBD2. Unmatched junction bases numbered 8, after V lost 2 bases and J lost 3 bases. The CDR3 is made up of 16 amino acids. Per germline, CDR1 MNHEY and CDR2 SVGAGI. Here the CDR3 DNA reads TGTGCCAGCAGTTACCGTCTGATGACTAGCGGCTACGAGCAGTACTTC. It yields the protein CASSYRLMTSGYEQYF.

The V and J genes are TRBV7-2 and TRBJ2-1; 10 positions agree with TRBD2. Germline CDR1 SGHTA, CDR2 FQGNSA. The trim removed 4 bases at V and 8 bases at J, leaving 11 bases unmatched. CDR3 length equals 16 residues. The CDR3 here is CASSSKLAGVPHEQFF. DNA for the CDR3: TGTGCCAGCAGCTCTAAGCTAGCGGGAGTTCCGCATGAGCAGTTCTTC.

This chain links TRBV5-1 with TRBJ1-1; D possibly corresponds to TRBD1 (5 bases). In germline, CDR1 is SGHRS, CDR2 YFSETQ. The CDR3 extends over 18 amino acids. The V and J ends lost 3 bases and 3 bases respectively, with 24 bases between them. CDR3 in amino acids: CASSSEPPPGKLHTEAFF. In DNA form, the CDR3 reads TGCGCCAGCAGCTCAGAGCCCCCACCAGGGAAGTTACACACTGAAGCTTTCTTT.

This chain connects TRBV7-8 to TRBJ2-1; 10 nucleotides line up with TRBD2. The CDR3 is 18 amino acids. CDR1 is SGHVS and CDR2 is FQNEAQ in the germline V gene. V shed 1 base, J shed 2 bases, and the junction held 8 bases outside the gene matches. The CDR3 loop reads CASSLVASGSGTYNEQFF. The CDR3 DNA is TGTGCCAGCAGCTTAGTCGCTAGCGGGAGTGGGACCTACAATGAGCAGTTCTTC.

This clone was counted once. The chain joins TRBV10-1 to TRBJ2-7, with 7 bases lining up with TRBD2. V lost 0 bases, J lost 2 bases, and 4 bases stayed unmatched. The length of the CDR3 is 15 residues. Germline assignment: CDR1 WNHNN and CDR2 SYGVQD (reference sequence). Here the CDR3 DNA reads TGCGCCAGCAGTGAGTCCCCGGGACTAACCTACGAGCAGTACTTC. This encodes CASSESPGLTYEQYF.

This chain connects TRBV13 to TRBJ1-5; a weak D match, TRBD1 (5 bases). The CDR3 is made up of 15 amino acids. Trimming stripped 4 bases from V and 2 bases from J, with 12 bases between. From germline, CDR1 is PRHDT and CDR2 FYEKMQ (reference sequence). CDR3 sequence reads: CASSYGRGGNQPQHF. DNA of the CDR3: TGTGCCAGCAGCTACGGGAGGGGTGGCAATCAGCCCCAGCATTTT.

V gene TRBV4-2 combines with J gene TRBJ1-1; 7 bases align to TRBD1. Germline V gives CDR1 LGHNA, CDR2 YNFKEQ. Trimming at V came to 0 bases and at J to 5 bases, leaving 15 bases not matched to a gene. CDR3 length: 18 amino acids. The CDR3 sequence: CASSQDPVAGGMRTEAFF. The CDR3 nucleotides are TGTGCCAGCAGCCAAGACCCAGTTGCAGGGGGAATGAGGACTGAAGCTTTCTTT.